This T cell receptor beta chain was captured by sequencing in a study of blood T cells in healthy people across ages. This clonotype has more than one count but fewer than ten. CDR1 and CDR2 from the germline V gene are LNHNV and YYDKDF (reference sequence). V lost 0 bases, J lost 3 bases, and 11 bases lay in between. The CDR3 is 15 residues long. A J-beta primer mix and a sample-barcoded 5' primer were used in a second PCR of about 7 to 12 cycles. All samples gave at least 3 million CDR3-containing paired-end reads. MiXCR was run by TCRdb on the 5' RACE reads, yielding one entry per CDR3 protein. The repertoire holds 1.8 million or so distinct CDR3 sequences, about two fifths seen once, with about 21% in the top ten.

The TCR comes from a human donor in good health. The J gene is TRBJ1-2, the V gene TRBV15; a weak D match, TRBD1 (5 bases). The sequenced sample was blood. The CDR3 protein is CATSREVEGHYGYTF. DNA of the CDR3: TGTGCCACCAGCAGAGAAGTTGAGGGACACTATGGCTACACCTTC.